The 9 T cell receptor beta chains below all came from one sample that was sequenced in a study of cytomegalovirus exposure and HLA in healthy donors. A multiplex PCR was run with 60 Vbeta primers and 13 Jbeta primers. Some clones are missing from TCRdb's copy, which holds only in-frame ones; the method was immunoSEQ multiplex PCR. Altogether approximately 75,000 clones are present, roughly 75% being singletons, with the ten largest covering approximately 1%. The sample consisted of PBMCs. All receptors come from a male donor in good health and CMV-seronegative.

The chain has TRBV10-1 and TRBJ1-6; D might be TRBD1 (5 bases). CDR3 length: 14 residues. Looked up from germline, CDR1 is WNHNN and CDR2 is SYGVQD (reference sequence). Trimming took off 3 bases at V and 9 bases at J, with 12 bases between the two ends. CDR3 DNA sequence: TGCGCCAGCAGTGAAGGCAGGGTGGCTTCACCCCTCCACTTT. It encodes CASSEGRVASPLHF.

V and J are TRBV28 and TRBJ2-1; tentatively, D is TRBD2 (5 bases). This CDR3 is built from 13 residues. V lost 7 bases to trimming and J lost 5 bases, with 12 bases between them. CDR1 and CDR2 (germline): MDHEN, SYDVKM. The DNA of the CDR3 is TGTGCCAGCATACGGGGAGTTAACAATGAGCAGTTCTTC. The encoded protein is CASIRGVNNEQFF.

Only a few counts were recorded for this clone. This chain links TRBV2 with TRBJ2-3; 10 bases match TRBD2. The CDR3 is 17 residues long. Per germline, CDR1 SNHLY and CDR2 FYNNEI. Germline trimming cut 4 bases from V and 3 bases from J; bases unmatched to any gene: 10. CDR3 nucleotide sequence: TGTGCCAGCAGTGCTGGGCTAGCGGGAGTCGGGACAGATACGCAGTATTTT. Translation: CASSAGLAGVGTDTQYF. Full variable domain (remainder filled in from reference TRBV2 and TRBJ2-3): EPEVTQTPSHQVTQMGQEVILRCVPISNHLYFYWYRQILGQKVEFLVSFYNNEISEKSEIFDDQFSVERPDGSNFTLKIRSTKLEDSAMYFCASSAGLAGVGTDTQYFGPGTRLTVL.

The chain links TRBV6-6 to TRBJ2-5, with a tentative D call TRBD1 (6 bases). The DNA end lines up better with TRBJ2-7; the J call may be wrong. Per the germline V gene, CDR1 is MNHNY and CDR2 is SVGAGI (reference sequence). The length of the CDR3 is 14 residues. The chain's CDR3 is CASSYLTGAYEQYF. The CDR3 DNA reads TGTGCCAGCAGTTATCTGACAGGAGCCTACGAGCAGTACTTC.

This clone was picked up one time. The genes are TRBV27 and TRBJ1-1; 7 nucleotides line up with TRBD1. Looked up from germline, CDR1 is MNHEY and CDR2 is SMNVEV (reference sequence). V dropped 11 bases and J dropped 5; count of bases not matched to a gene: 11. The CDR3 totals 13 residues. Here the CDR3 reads CASGTGVRTEAFF. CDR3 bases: TGTGCCTCAGGAACAGGGGTGAGAACTGAAGCTTTCTTT.

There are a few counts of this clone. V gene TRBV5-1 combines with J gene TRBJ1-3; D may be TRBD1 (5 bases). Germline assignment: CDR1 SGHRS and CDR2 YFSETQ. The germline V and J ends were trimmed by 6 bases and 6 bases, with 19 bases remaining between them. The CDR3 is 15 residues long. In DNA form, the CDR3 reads TGCGCCAGCAAACCGGACGCGGGGCCCACAAACACCATATATTTT. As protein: CASKPDAGPTNTIYF.

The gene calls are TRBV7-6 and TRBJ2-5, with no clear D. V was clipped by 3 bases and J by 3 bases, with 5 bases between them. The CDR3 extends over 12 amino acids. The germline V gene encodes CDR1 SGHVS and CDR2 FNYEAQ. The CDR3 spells CASSFAEETQYF. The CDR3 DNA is TGTGCCAGCAGCTTTGCGGAAGAGACCCAGTACTTC.

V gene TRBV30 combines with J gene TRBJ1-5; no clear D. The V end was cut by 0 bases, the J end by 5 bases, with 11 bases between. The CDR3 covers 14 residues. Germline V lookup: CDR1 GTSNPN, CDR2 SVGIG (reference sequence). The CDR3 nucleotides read TGTGCCTGGAGTGTAGGAGCCGGTTATCAGCCCCAGCATTTT. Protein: CAWSVGAGYQPQHF. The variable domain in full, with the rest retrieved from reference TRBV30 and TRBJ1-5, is SQTIHQWPATLVQPVGSPLSLECTVEGTSNPNLYWYRQAAGRGLQLLFYSVGIGQISSEVPQNLSASRPQDRQFILSSKKLLLSDSGFYLCAWSVGAGYQPQHFGDGTRLSIL.

The CDR3 loop reads CASSPRGGSPGYEQYF. As DNA, the CDR3 is TGTGCCAGCAGCCCACGGGGCGGGAGTCCAGGCTACGAGCAGTACTTC. The J gene is TRBJ2-7, the V gene TRBV9, with 7 bases matching TRBD2. Trimming removed 4 bases from V and 3 bases from J; junction bases left unmatched: 13. CDR3 length equals 16 residues. The V gene's germline CDR1 is SGDLS and CDR2 YYNGEE.